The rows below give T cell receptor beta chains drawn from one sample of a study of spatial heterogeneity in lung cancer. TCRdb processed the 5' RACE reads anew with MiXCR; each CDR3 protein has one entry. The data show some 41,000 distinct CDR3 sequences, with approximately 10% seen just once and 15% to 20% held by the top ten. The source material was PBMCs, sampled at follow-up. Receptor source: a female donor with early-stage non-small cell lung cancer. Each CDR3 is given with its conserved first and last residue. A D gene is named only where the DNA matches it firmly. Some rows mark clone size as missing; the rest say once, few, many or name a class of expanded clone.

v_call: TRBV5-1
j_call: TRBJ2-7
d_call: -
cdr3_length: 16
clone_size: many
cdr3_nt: TGCGCCAGCAGCGTCTCCGGCCAGGGACATTCCTACGAGCAGTACTTC
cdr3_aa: CASSVSGQGHSYEQYF

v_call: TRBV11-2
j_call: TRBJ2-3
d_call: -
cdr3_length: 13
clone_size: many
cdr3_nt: TGTGCCAGCAGTGATACTAGCACAGATACGCAGTATTTT
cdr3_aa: CASSDTSTDTQYF

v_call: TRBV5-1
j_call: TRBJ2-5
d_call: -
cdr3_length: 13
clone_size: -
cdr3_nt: TGCGCCAGCAGAACCAGGGGGGGAGAGACCCAGTACTTC
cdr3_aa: CASRTRGGETQYF

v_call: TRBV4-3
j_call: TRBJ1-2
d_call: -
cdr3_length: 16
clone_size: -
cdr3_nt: TGCGCCAGCAGCCAACTTCTGTCGCTAACTAACTATGGCTACACCTTC
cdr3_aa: CASSQLLSLTNYGYTF

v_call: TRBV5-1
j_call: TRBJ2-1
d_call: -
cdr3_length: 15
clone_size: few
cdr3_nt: TGCGCCAGCAGCTTAGTGGGCCAGGTCTACAATGAGCAGTTCTTC
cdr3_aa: CASSLVGQVYNEQFF

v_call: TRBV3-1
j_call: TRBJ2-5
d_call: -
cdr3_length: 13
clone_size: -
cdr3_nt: TGTGCCAGCATCGGAGTCTTCGGGGAGACCCAGTACTTC
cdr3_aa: CASIGVFGETQYF

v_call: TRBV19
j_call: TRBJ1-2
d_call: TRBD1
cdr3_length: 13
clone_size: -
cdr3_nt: TGTGCCAGCAAGATAGGGACAGGGGATGGCTACACCTTC
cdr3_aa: CASKIGTGDGYTF

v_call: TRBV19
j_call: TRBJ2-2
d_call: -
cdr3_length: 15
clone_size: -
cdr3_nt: TGTGCCAGTAGTATACAGGGTGATGGCACCGGGGAGCTGTTTTTT
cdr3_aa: CASSIQGDGTGELFF

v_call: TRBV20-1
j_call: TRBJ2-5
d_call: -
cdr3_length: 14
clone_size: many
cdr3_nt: TGCAGTGCTAGAGATATACGAGGGGAAGAGACCCAGTACTTC
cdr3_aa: CSARDIRGEETQYF

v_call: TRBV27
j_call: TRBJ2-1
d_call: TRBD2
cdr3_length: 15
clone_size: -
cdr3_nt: TGTGCCAGCAGCTTGGGGCGGGGGGCACACAATGAGCAGTTCTTC
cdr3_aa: CASSLGRGAHNEQFF

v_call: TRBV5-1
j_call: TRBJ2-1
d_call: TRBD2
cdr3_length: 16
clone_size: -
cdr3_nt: TGCGCCAGCAGCTTGGCGACTAGCGGGGTTTACAATGAGCAGTTCTTC
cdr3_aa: CASSLATSGVYNEQFF

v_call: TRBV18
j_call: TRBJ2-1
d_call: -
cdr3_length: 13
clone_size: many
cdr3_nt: TGTGCCAGCTCACCATCCAGGGAGGATGAGCAGTTCTTC
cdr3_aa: CASSPSREDEQFF

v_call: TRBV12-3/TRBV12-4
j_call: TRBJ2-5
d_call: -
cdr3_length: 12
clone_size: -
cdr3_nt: TGTGCCAGCCTAGGGAAACAAGAGACCCAGTACTTC
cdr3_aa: CASLGKQETQYF

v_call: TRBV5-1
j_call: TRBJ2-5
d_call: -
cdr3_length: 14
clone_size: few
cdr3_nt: TGCGCCAGCAGCTTGGGTCCACGTCAAGAGACCCAGTACTTC
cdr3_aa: CASSLGPRQETQYF

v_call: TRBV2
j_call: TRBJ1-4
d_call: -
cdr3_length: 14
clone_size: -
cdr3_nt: TGTGCCACCTCCCGGGGAGTTGCTAATGAAAAACTGTTTTTT
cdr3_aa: CATSRGVANEKLFF

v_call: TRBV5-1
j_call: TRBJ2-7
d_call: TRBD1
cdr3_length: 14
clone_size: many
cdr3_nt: TGCGCCAGCAGCGTCCGGGACAGGGCCGACGAGCAGTACTTC
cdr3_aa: CASSVRDRADEQYF

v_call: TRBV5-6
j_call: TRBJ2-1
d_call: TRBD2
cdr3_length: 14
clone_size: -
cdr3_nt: TGTGCCAGCAGCTTGCGGGGGGGATACAATGAGCAGTTCTTC
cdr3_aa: CASSLRGGYNEQFF

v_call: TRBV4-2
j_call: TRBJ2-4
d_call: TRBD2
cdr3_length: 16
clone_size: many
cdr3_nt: TGTGCCAGCAGCCTGGAGACGAGCGGGGGGGCCTCCATTCAGTACTTC
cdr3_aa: CASSLETSGGASIQYF

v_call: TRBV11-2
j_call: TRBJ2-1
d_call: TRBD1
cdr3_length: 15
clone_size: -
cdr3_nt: TGTGCCAGCAGCTCCCTCTCGGACAGGGTGAATGAGCAGTTCTTC
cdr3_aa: CASSSLSDRVNEQFF

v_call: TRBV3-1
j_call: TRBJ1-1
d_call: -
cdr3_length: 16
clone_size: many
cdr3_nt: TGTGCCAGCAGCCTCCAAGGCGGGACATTGGACACTGAAGCTTTCTTT
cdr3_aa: CASSLQGGTLDTEAFF

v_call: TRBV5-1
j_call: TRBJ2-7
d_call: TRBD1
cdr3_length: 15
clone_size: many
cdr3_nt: TGCGCCAGCAGCGTGGGACAGGGGATGTCCTACGAGCAGTACTTC
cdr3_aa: CASSVGQGMSYEQYF

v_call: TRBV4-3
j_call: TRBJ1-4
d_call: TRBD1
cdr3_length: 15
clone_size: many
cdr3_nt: TGCGCCAGCAGCCAAGACAGGGGGCGCGGTGAAAAACTGTTTTTT
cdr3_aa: CASSQDRGRGEKLFF

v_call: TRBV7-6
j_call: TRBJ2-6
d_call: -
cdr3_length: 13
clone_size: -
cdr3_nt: TGTGCCAGCAGCTTGCGTGGGGCCAACGTCCTGACTTTC
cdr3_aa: CASSLRGANVLTF

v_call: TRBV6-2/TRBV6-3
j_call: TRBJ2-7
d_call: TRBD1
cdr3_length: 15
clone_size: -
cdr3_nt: TGTGCCAGCAGTTCCCGACAGGGTATTCTCTACGAGCAGTACTTC
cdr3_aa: CASSSRQGILYEQYF

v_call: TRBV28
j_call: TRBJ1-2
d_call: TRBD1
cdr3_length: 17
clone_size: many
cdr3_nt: TGTGCCAGCACCCCAGGGGGGGTCCAGGAGAACGACTATGGCTACACCTTC
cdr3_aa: CASTPGGVQENDYGYTF

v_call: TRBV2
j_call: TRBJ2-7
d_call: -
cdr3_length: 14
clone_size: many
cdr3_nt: TGTGCCACATCGCAAAGGGGGTTTAGCTACGAGCAGTACTTC
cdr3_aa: CATSQRGFSYEQYF

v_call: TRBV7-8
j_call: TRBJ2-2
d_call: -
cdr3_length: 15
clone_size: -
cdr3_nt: TGTGCCACCCCAGGGGGGACCCTGAACACCGGGGAGCTGTTTTTT
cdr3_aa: CATPGGTLNTGELFF

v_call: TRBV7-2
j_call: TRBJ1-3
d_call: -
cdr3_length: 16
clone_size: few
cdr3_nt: TGTGCCAGCAGCTTAGCCGGGGTTACCTCTGGAAACACCATATATTTT
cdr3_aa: CASSLAGVTSGNTIYF

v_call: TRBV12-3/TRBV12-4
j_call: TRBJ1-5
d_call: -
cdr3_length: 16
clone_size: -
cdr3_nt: TGTACCAGCAGTGCCTGGGGCGGGTCCGGCAATCAGCCCCAGCATTTT
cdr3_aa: CTSSAWGGSGNQPQHF

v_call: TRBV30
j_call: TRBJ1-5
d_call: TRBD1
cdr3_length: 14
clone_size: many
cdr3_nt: TGTGCCTGGAGCGCCCGGACAGGGCTGCAGCCCCAGCATTTT
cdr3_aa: CAWSARTGLQPQHF

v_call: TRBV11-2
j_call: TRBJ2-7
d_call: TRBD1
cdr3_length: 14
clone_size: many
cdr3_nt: TGTGCCAGCAGCTTAGGGCAGGGGGAAACCGAGCAGTACTTC
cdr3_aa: CASSLGQGETEQYF